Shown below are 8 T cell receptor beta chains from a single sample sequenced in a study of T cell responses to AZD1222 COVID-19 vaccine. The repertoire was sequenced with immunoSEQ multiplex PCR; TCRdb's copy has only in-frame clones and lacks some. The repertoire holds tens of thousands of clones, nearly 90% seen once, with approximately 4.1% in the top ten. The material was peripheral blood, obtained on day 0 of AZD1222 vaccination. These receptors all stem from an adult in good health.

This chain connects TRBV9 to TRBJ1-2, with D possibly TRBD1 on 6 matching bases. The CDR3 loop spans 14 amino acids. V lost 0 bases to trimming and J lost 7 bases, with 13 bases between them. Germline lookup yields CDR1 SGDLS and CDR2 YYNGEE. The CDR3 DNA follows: TGTGCCAGCAGCGTAGAGGGCAGGGGTACTGGCTACACCTTC. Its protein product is CASSVEGRGTGYTF.

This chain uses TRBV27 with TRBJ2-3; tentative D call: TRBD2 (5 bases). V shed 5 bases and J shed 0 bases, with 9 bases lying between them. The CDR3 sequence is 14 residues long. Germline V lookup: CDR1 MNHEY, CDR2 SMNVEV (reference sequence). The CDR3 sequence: CASSPGGSTDTQYF. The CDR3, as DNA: TGTGCCAGCAGTCCGGGCGGGAGCACAGATACGCAGTATTTT.

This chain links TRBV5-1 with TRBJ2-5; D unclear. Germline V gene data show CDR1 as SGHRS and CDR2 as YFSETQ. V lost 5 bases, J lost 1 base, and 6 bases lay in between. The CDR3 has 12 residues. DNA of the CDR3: TGCGCCAGCAGGACGGGCCAAGAGACCCAGTACTTC. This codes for CASRTGQETQYF.

The CDR3 sequence: CASSYVGQLSGNTIYF. The CDR3 nucleotides are TGTGCCAGCAGTTACGTCGGGCAACTCTCTGGAAACACCATATATTTT. The rearrangement uses TRBV6-2 or TRBV6-3 and TRBJ1-3; D ambiguous. The CDR3 is 16 residues long. Trimming took off 2 bases at V and 0 bases at J, with 11 bases between the two ends. Per germline, CDR1 MNHEY and CDR2 SVGEGT.

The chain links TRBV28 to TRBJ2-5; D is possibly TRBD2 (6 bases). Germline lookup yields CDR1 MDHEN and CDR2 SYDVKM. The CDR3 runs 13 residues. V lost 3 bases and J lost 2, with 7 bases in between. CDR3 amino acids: CASSFGGQETQYF. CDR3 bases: TGTGCCAGCAGTTTCGGGGGTCAAGAGACCCAGTACTTC.

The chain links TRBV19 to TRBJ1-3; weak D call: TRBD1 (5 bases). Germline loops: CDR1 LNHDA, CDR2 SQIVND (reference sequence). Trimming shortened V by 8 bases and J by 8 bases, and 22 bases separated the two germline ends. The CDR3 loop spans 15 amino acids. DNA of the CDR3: TGTGCCAGTCACCTCGAGGTGGGGCGGAGGGACACCATATATTTT. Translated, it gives CASHLEVGRRDTIYF. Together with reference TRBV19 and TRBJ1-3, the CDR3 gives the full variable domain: DGGITQSPKYLFRKEGQNVTLSCEQNLNHDAMYWYRQDPGQGLRLIYYSQIVNDFQKGDIAEGYSVSREKKESFPLTVTSAQKNPTAFYLCASHLEVGRRDTIYFGEGSWLTVV.

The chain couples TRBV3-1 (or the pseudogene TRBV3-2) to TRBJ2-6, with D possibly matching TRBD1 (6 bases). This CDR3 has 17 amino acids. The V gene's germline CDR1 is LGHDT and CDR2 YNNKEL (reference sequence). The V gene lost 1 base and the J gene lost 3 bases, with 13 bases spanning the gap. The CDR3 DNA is TGTGCCAGCAGCCAAGGTTCAGGGGTGGATGGGGCCAACGTCCTGACTTTC. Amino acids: CASSQGSGVDGANVLTF.

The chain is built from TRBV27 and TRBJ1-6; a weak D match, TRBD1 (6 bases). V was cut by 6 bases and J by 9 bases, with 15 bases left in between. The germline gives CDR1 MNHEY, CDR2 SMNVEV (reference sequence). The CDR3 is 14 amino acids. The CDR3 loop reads CASSLQGSRSPLHF. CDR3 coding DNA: TGTGCCAGCAGCCTCCAGGGGTCGCGTTCACCCCTCCACTTT.